Below are 8 T cell receptor beta chains sequenced from a single sample in a study of patients and donors after allogeneic stem cell transplantation. In TCRdb, the RT-PCR reads were re-called with MiXCR into one record per CDR3 protein. Counted here are about 230,000 distinct CDR3 sequences, about 14% occurring once; the ten biggest clones make up 11%. The source material was blood, either unsorted or a sorted T cell fraction (not recorded which). The receptors here all came from a human donor who was either an allogeneic HSCT recipient or a stem cell or donor lymphocyte infusion donor (not recorded which). It is not recorded whose cells these are; they may come from a transplant donor.

This clonotype has just a few counts. The J gene is TRBJ2-7, the V gene TRBV11-2; D is unclear. Germline CDR1 and CDR2: SGHAT and FQNNGV. V was trimmed by 1 base and J by 2 bases, leaving 24 bases between them. This CDR3 has 19 amino acids. The CDR3 protein is CASSLVMKYPLGVPYEQYF. CDR3 nucleotide sequence: TGTGCCAGCAGCTTAGTTATGAAGTACCCCTTGGGTGTCCCCTACGAGCAGTACTTC.

V gene TRBV6-6 combines with J gene TRBJ1-2; D not certain. The V end was cut by 2 bases, the J end by 2 bases, with 6 bases between. Germline V gene lookup returns CDR1 MNHNY and CDR2 SVGAGI (reference sequence). The CDR3 covers 13 residues. CDR3 region: CASSYGQNYGYTF. The CDR3, as DNA: TGTGCCAGCAGTTACGGCCAGAACTATGGCTACACCTTC.

The rearrangement links TRBV5-1 to TRBJ1-5, with 9 bases that match TRBD1. V shed 4 bases, J shed 6 bases, and the junction held 2 bases outside the gene matches. The germline CDR1 and CDR2 sequences are SGHRS and YFSETQ. The CDR3 contains 13 residues. The CDR3: CASSTGGAQPQHF. In DNA form, the CDR3 reads TGCGCCAGCAGCACAGGGGGCGCTCAGCCCCAGCATTTT.

The chain couples TRBV5-1 to TRBJ1-2; D is unclear. The CDR3 is 15 amino acids. Trimming left V 0 bases short and J 1 base short, with 10 bases between. CDR1 and CDR2 (germline): SGHRS, YFSETQ. This CDR3 reads CASSLAGPSNYGYTF. The DNA for the CDR3 is TGCGCCAGCAGCTTGGCAGGCCCTAGTAACTATGGCTACACCTTC.

In this sample, this clonotype turned up many times. The rearrangement joins TRBV6-1 to TRBJ1-2; no clear D. This CDR3 has 14 residues. The V and J ends lost 0 bases and 10 bases respectively, with 15 bases between them. Germline CDR1 is MNHNS and CDR2 is SASEGT. The CDR3 DNA reads as TGTGCCAGCAGTGAAGCCCATGGCTCGATGCCCTACACCTTC. Translating gives CASSEAHGSMPYTF.

This clonotype has a handful of counts. The chain has TRBV7-2 and TRBJ2-7; TRBD1 might be the D (6 bases). The CDR3 is 14 residues long. Looked up from germline, CDR1 is SGHTA and CDR2 is FQGNSA. V lost 2 bases to trimming and J lost 2 bases, with 10 bases between them. The CDR3: CASSLNRVAYEQYF. The CDR3 nucleotides read TGTGCCAGCAGCTTAAACAGGGTCGCCTACGAGCAGTACTTC.

This clonotype appeared a few times. The chain combines TRBV19 with TRBJ2-1; maybe TRBD1 (8 bases). Germline V CDR1 and CDR2: LNHDA, SQIVND (reference sequence). The CDR3 extends over 13 amino acids. Deletions cut 3 bases from V and 10 bases from J, with 13 bases between. This chain's CDR3 is CASSMNRGGEQFF. Written as DNA, the CDR3 is TGTGCCAGTAGTATGAACAGGGGGGGAGAGCAGTTCTTC.

This chain connects TRBV5-1 to TRBJ2-2; 9 bases agree with TRBD1. CDR3 length equals 15 residues. Losses at the gene ends were 4 bases for V and 5 bases for J; bases not matched to a gene: 6. CDR1 is SGHRS, CDR2 YFSETQ, per germline. CDR3 sequence reads: CASSTPTGGTGELFF. CDR3 nucleotide sequence: TGCGCCAGCAGCACCCCGACAGGGGGGACCGGGGAGCTGTTTTTT.